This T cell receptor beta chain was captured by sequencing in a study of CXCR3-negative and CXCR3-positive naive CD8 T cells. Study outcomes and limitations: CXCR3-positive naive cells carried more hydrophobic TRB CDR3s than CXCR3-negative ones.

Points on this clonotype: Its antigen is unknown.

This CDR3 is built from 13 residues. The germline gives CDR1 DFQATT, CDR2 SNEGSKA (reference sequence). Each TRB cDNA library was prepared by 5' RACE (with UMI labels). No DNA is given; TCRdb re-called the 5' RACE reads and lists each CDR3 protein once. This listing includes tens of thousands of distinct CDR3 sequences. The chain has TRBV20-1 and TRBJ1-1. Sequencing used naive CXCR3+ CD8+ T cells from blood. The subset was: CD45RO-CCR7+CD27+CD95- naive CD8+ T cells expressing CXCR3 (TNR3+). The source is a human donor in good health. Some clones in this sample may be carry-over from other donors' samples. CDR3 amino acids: CSARARGLPEAFF.